One and the same sample provided the 26 T cell receptor beta chains below, sequenced in a study of blood T cells in healthy people across ages. A second PCR of about 6 to 12 cycles used a sample-barcoded 5' primer and a J-beta primer mix. Each CDR3 protein is one row after TCRdb ran MiXCR on the 5' RACE reads. The profile shows 790,000 or so distinct CDR3 sequences, 46% of them singletons. The material sequenced was blood. Receptor source: an elderly man in good health.

This clonotype was counted a few times. Here the CDR3 DNA reads TGCAGCGTTGATAGGGCGGGGCGAGAGACCCAGTACTTC. Amino acid sequence: CSVDRAGRETQYF. The chain carries TRBV29-1 and TRBJ2-5, with D possibly being TRBD2 (6 bases). The V and J ends lost 3 bases and 4 bases respectively, with 12 bases between them. This CDR3 spans 13 amino acids. Germline-derived CDR1 and CDR2 are SQVTM and ANQGSEA.

This chain connects TRBV5-1 to TRBJ2-7; 10 bases are shared with TRBD1. V trimming: 4 bases; J trimming: 2 bases; junction bases outside the gene matches: 6. CDR1 is SGHRS and CDR2 is YFSETQ in the germline V gene. The CDR3 is 15 residues long. CDR3 sequence: CASSLGQGQTYEQYF. In DNA form, the CDR3 reads TGCGCCAGCAGCCTGGGACAGGGGCAGACCTACGAGCAGTACTTC.

As concerns this clonotype: A read error may produce the germline difference seen at one junction end. The chain carries TRBV28 and TRBJ2-4; TRBD2 matches 8 bases. In germline, CDR1 is MDHEN, CDR2 SYDVKM. The CDR3 runs 19 residues. CDR3 region: CASSLSLAGGAIATNIQYF. For the CDR3, the DNA is TGTGCCAGCAGTTTATCCCTCGCGGGAGGAGCTATAGCCACAAACATTCAGTACTTC.

The chain employs TRBV9 and TRBJ2-1, with 13 bases matching TRBD2. This CDR3 region has 17 residues. Germline V gives CDR1 SGDLS, CDR2 YYNGEE. J was trimmed by 8 bases and V by 4 bases; bases with no gene match: 12. In nucleotides, the CDR3 is TGTGCCAGCAGCCCAAGACTAGCGGGAGGCCTTTCGGATGAGCAGTTCTTC. It yields the protein CASSPRLAGGLSDEQFF. Together with reference TRBV9 and TRBJ2-1, the CDR3 gives the full variable domain: DSGVTQTPKHLITATGQRVTLRCSPRSGDLSVYWYQQSLDQGLQFLIQYYNGEERAKGNILERFSAQQFPDLHSELNLSSLELGDSALYFCASSPRLAGGLSDEQFFGPGTRLTVL.

This clonotype was seen only a few times. This chain connects TRBV15 to TRBJ2-1, with D possibly TRBD2 on 6 matching bases. The CDR3 loop spans 16 amino acids. Trimming took off 3 bases at V and 9 bases at J, with 21 bases between the two ends. The germline CDR1 and CDR2 sequences are LNHNV and YYDKDF (reference sequence). In DNA, the CDR3 is TGTGCCACCAGCAGGGCCGGGAGCCAACTAGGTAGTGAGCAGTTCTTC. This codes for CATSRAGSQLGSEQFF.

This clonotype was seen a few times. The chain recombines TRBV3-1 with TRBJ1-2; D ambiguous. V lost 0 bases and J 6 bases, leaving 11 bases between the germline ends. CDR3 size: 14 residues. CDR1 and CDR2 (germline): LGHDT, YNNKEL (reference sequence). The CDR3 DNA sequence: TGTGCCAGCAGCCAAGACGCCGCCGTACATGGCTACACCTTC. Translating it yields CASSQDAAVHGYTF.

The V and J genes are TRBV9 and TRBJ2-1; 7 nucleotides match TRBD1. The junction had 11 bases not matched to a gene; V was cut back by 4 bases and J by 7 bases. From germline, CDR1 is SGDLS and CDR2 YYNGEE. This CDR3 contains 15 residues. CDR3 residues: CASSLTGSHWNEQFF. CDR3 DNA: TGTGCCAGCAGCTTGACAGGGTCCCATTGGAATGAGCAGTTCTTC.

This clonotype was counted between two and nine times. This sequence joins TRBV20-1 and TRBJ2-1, with 10 bases matching TRBD2. CDR3 length: 14 amino acids. J was trimmed by 3 bases and V by 5 bases; bases with no gene match: 4. Germline lookup yields CDR1 DFQATT and CDR2 SNEGSKA (reference sequence). The CDR3 reads CSAPGTSDYNEQFF. DNA of the CDR3: TGCAGTGCTCCCGGGACTAGCGACTACAATGAGCAGTTCTTC.

This chain connects TRBV12-3 or TRBV12-4 to TRBJ2-5; possibly TRBD2 for D (6 bases). The CDR3 has 18 residues. V shed 4 bases and J shed 0 bases, with 21 bases lying between them. The CDR3 nucleotides are TGTGCCAGCAGTTCTCCGCACCAGGCTAGCGAATACCAAGAGACCCAGTACTTC. As protein: CASSSPHQASEYQETQYF.

J is TRBJ2-7 and V is TRBV24-1, with 7 bases aligning to TRBD1. Germline CDR1 and CDR2: KGHDR and SFDVKD. After removal of 4 bases from V and 2 bases from J, the junction contained 10 bases not matched to a gene. This CDR3 is built from 16 residues. The CDR3 is CATSEPDRDPPYEQYF. The CDR3 DNA follows: TGTGCCACCAGTGAACCCGACAGGGATCCGCCCTACGAGCAGTACTTC.

The chain combines TRBV7-2 with TRBJ2-3; maybe TRBD1 (6 bases). Germline V gives CDR1 SGHTA, CDR2 FQGNSA. The CDR3 is 14 residues long. V was clipped by 3 bases and J by 4 bases, with 11 bases between them. The CDR3 DNA follows: TGTGCCAGCAGCTTGGACAGCTGGCCAGATACGCAGTATTTT. Its protein is CASSLDSWPDTQYF.

This clonotype appeared a few times. The chain has TRBV7-2 and TRBJ2-7, with D possibly matching TRBD2 (5 bases). CDR1 SGHTA and CDR2 FQGNSA come from the germline V gene. CDR3 length: 15 residues. V gave up 1 base and J gave up 2 bases, with 12 bases separating them. CDR3 sequence: CASSLESGRPYEQYF. DNA of the CDR3: TGTGCCAGCAGCTTAGAAAGCGGAAGACCCTACGAGCAGTACTTC.

CDR3 protein: CASSPTQGTEKLFF. CDR3 nucleotide sequence: TGTGCCAGTTCACCTACACAGGGGACAGAAAAACTGTTTTTT. The chain couples TRBV28 to TRBJ1-4; 7 bases map to TRBD1. Germline lookup yields CDR1 MDHEN and CDR2 SYDVKM. Trimming removed 9 bases from V and 8 bases from J; junction bases left unmatched: 12. The length of the CDR3 is 14 residues.

To note about this clonotype: A much larger clone is a single base away; this may be a read error. This sequence joins TRBV25-1 and TRBJ2-7; D perhaps matches TRBD2 (6 bases). Looked up from germline, CDR1 is MGHDK and CDR2 is SYGVNS. This CDR3 spans 14 amino acids. The CDR3 is CASGDWTTSYEQYF. CDR3 coding DNA: TGTGCCAGCGGTGACTGGACTACCTCCTACGAGCAGTACTTC.

In this sample, this clonotype turned up a few times. The chain joins TRBV5-5 to TRBJ2-3, with TRBD1 identical over 9 bases. The CDR3 is made up of 15 amino acids. V lost 3 bases to trimming and J lost 2 bases; unmatched junction nucleotides: 4. Germline V gene data show CDR1 as SGHKS and CDR2 as YYEKEE (reference sequence). CDR3 region: CASSSRQGDTDTQYF. CDR3 sequence (DNA): TGTGCCAGCAGCTCCAGACAGGGGGACACAGATACGCAGTATTTT.

This clonotype appeared a few times. The chain links TRBV29-1 to TRBJ2-1; 9 bases line up with TRBD1. CDR1 is SQVTM, CDR2 ANQGSEA, per germline. V lost 6 bases to trimming and J lost 9 bases; unmatched junction nucleotides: 12. The CDR3 totals 14 residues. CDR3 region: CSVLTGGANSEQFF. CDR3 bases: TGCAGCGTCCTAACAGGGGGCGCGAATAGTGAGCAGTTCTTC.

There are many counts of this clonotype. This chain connects TRBV12-3 or TRBV12-4 to TRBJ2-7; D might be TRBD1 (5 bases). This CDR3 spans 14 amino acids. The germline V and J ends were trimmed by 6 bases and 4 bases, with 16 bases remaining between them. CDR3 loop: CASRSIDSPYEQYF. The DNA of the CDR3 is TGTGCCAGCAGATCAATTGACAGTCCTTACGAGCAGTACTTC.

The rearrangement links TRBV12-3 or TRBV12-4 to TRBJ1-2; D uncertain. The CDR3 has 13 amino acids. V was shortened by 2 bases and J by 4 bases, with 8 bases between the two germline ends. The CDR3 is CASSLMGSYGYTF. CDR3 nucleotides: TGTGCCAGCAGTTTAATGGGTAGCTATGGCTACACCTTC.

In this sample, this clonotype turned up once. The chain joins TRBV12-3 or TRBV12-4 to TRBJ2-5; 11 positions agree with TRBD1. The J call is doubtful: the DNA matches TRBJ2-7 better. The CDR3 is 15 residues long. The CDR3 DNA is TGTGCCAGCAGCCGTCACTCGGGACAGGGGGGCGAGCAGTACTTC. It is translated as CASSRHSGQGGEQYF.

This clonotype was seen only a few times. V and J are TRBV5-1 and TRBJ2-1; no clear D. In germline, CDR1 is SGHRS, CDR2 YFSETQ. Between the trimmed V and J ends, which lost 0 bases and 7 bases, there was a span of 11 bases. The CDR3 consists of 14 residues. The CDR3 loop reads CASSLEARTNEQFF. The CDR3 bases are TGCGCCAGCAGCTTGGAGGCCCGCACGAATGAGCAGTTCTTC.

The chain recombines TRBV20-1 with TRBJ2-7; 8 bases map to TRBD2. Losses at the gene ends were 7 bases for V and 2 bases for J; bases not matched to a gene: 13. Germline V gives CDR1 DFQATT, CDR2 SNEGSKA (reference sequence). The CDR3 is 15 amino acids. The CDR3 DNA reads as TGCAGTGTCCTAGGTCCCAGCGGGGGAACCTACGAGCAGTACTTC. This translates into CSVLGPSGGTYEQYF.

The chain employs TRBV10-3 and TRBJ2-5, with 8 bases fitting TRBD1. The J segment lost 5 bases and the V segment lost 3 bases, leaving 8 bases of the junction unmatched. Germline V gives CDR1 ENHRY, CDR2 SYGVKD. The CDR3 runs to 15 residues. CDR3: CAISEGRQGRETQYF. The CDR3 DNA reads TGTGCCATCAGTGAAGGGAGACAGGGGCGGGAGACCCAGTACTTC.

This clonotype was picked up a small number of times. The chain employs TRBV27 and TRBJ2-1; D is possibly TRBD2 (6 bases). CDR3 size: 14 residues. Trimming pared 5 bases from V and 5 bases from J, leaving 13 bases between. CDR1 and CDR2 (germline): MNHEY, SMNVEV (reference sequence). The CDR3 DNA reads TGTGCCAGCAGTGTTGGGGCGGGGAACAATGAGCAGTTCTTC. Translating it yields CASSVGAGNNEQFF.

Concerning this clonotype itself: One end of the junction varies from germline; a read error may be responsible. The chain links TRBV7-2 to TRBJ2-7; the D gene is possibly TRBD2 (6 bases). CDR3 length equals 13 residues. The germline gives CDR1 SGHTA, CDR2 FQGNSA. The CDR3 bases are TGTGCCAGCAGCGTAGCGGTAACCTACGAGCAGTACTTC. This translates into CASSVAVTYEQYF.

The genes are TRBV24-1 and TRBJ2-1, with unresolved D. Trimming cost V 3 bases and J 7 bases, with 15 bases left between them. CDR3 size: 15 residues. In germline, CDR1 is KGHDR, CDR2 SFDVKD. CDR3 sequence (DNA): TGTGCCACCAGTGATGGACGCTATAGAACGAATGAGCAGTTCTTC. Translating gives CATSDGRYRTNEQFF.

The CDR3 DNA is TGTGCCAGCAGCAGACAGGGGGATACTCAGCCCCAGCATTTT. The encoded protein is CASSRQGDTQPQHF. V and J are TRBV7-6 and TRBJ1-5; 9 positions match TRBD1. J lost 6 bases, V lost 5 bases, and 5 bases had no gene match. This CDR3 is built from 14 residues. Germline CDR1 and CDR2: SGHVS and FNYEAQ.